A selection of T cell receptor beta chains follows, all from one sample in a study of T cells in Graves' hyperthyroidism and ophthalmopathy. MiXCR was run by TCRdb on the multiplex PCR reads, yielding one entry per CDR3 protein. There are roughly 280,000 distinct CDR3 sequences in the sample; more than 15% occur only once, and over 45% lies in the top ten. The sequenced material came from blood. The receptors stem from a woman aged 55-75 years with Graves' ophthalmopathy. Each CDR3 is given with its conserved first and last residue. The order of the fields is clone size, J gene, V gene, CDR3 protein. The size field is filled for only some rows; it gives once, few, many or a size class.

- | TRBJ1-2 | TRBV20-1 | CSAVRGEGYTF
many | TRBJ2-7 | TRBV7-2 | CASSSKGRGGYEQYF
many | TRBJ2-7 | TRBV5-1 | CASSLDIQGFNEQYF
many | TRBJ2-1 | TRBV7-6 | CASSLGGFAGGFDEQFF
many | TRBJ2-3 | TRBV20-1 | CSARRGLADTQYF
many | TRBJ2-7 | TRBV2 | CASTLDGDGEQYF
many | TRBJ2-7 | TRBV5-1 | CASRAGMGSYEQYF
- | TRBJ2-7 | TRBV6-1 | CASSSGGPRYEQYF
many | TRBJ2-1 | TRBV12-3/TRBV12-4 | CASSSGTGEFDEQFF
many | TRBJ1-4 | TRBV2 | CASSGRGGGEKLFF
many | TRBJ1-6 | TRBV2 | CASSEAPSVPLHF
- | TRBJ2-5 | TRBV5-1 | CASSPDPQGPQYF
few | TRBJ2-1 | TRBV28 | CASRRTGNNEQFF
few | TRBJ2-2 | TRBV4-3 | CASSQQPSTVSGELFF
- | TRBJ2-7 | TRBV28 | CASRSQGTYEQYF
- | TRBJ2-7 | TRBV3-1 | CASSPQYRARNEQYF
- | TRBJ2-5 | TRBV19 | CASSSRASGRREETQYF
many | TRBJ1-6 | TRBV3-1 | CASSQMDSPHSPLHF
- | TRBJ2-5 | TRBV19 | CASGGETQYF
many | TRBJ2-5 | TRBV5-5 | CASSPGLAGGQETQYF
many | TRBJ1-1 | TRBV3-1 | CASSQGGTTEAFF
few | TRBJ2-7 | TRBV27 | CASSFSGTSSYEQYF
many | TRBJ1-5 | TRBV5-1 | CASSETGANQPQHF
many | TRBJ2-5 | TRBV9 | CASSVGGETQYF
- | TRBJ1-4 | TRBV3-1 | CASSQPGLSLAEKLFF
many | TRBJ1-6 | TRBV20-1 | CSARDEGLYNSPLHF
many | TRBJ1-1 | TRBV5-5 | CASSLDYFGGYTEAFF
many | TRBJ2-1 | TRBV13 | CASSPRLAGEEEQFF
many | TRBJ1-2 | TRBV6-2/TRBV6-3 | CASGQGTYGYTF
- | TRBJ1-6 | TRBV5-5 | CASRTGGLTYNSPLHF
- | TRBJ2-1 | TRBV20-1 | CSAKTVKRYNEQFF
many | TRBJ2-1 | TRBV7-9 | CASSLVPGSEQFF
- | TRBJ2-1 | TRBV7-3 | CASSLSGGRNEQFF
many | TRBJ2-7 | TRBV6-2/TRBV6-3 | CASRQDSYEQYF
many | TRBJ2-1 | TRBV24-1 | CATSEDDYPALNEQFF
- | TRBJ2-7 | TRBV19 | CASSGRERSYEQYF
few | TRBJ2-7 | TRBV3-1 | CASSQVLRTGVREQYF
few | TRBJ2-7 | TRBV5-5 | CASGTWDLGGYEQYF
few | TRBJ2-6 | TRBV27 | CASSLPSLGGGGANVLTF
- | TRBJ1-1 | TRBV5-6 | CASSFAVANTEAFF
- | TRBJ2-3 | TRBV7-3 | CASSRGLAYTDTQYF
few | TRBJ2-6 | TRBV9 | CASSDRWGDGSGANVLTF